The T cell receptor beta chain under discussion was sequenced for a study of T cell responses to AZD1222 COVID-19 vaccine. Study as a whole: Pooling covered second doses at about 4 or about 12 weeks.

CDR1 and CDR2 (germline): SGDLS, YYNGEE. The CDR3 runs 14 residues. The ends were cut back, 0 bases at V and 5 bases at J, with 9 bases in the middle. Some clones are missing from TCRdb's copy, which holds only in-frame ones; the method was immunoSEQ multiplex PCR. Of 90,000 to 150,000 clones in the sample, 70% to 90% were seen once. In regard to this clone: Its specificity is unknown.

Whole-study results and caveats: Nearly half of spike-specific TCRs reportedly target unmutated variant regions. Sampling captured repertoires only after the peak T cell response. CD4 TCRs associated with vaccination spanned spike, dominating at 160-218 and 743-854.

The genes are TRBV9 and TRBJ2-1; a weak D match, TRBD2 (5 bases). Sequenced material: peripheral blood, taken on day 0 of AZD1222 vaccination. This TCR came from an adult in good health. The CDR3 bases are TGTGCCAGCAGCGTAGCTTGGGAGAACAATGAGCAGTTCTTC. It translates to CASSVAWENNEQFF. The variable domain in full, with the rest retrieved from reference TRBV9 and TRBJ2-1, is DSGVTQTPKHLITATGQRVTLRCSPRSGDLSVYWYQQSLDQGLQFLIQYYNGEERAKGNILERFSAQQFPDLHSELNLSSLELGDSALYFCASSVAWENNEQFFGPGTRLTVL.